This T cell receptor (beta chain) is from a study of blood T cell repertoires in COVID-19. Study-wide context: From T cells, B-cell-depleted T cells, or PBMCs came the material, which was cDNA or gDNA.

As processed by the authors: Amplified reference gene primers provided the basis for estimating nucleated cell counts. TCRdb's copy holds only in-frame clones and misses some; the assay was immunoSEQ multiplex PCR. The V and J calls and clone size are taken from that table; D and trimming were inferred from the DNA. Here the sample spans some 200,000 clones, 84% being singletons. CDR1 is SGHRS and CDR2 is YFSETQ in the germline V gene. The V and J ends lost 2 bases and 5 bases, in that order; junction bases with no gene match: 0. The CDR3 loop spans 13 amino acids. This clonotype originated in a woman in her thirties or forties who had recovered from COVID-19. This rearrangement joins TRBV5-1 to TRBJ2-3; 9 bases align to TRBD2. Sequencing was done on a sample of peripheral blood. CDR3 protein: CASSLAGGDTQYF. CDR3 sequence (DNA): TGCGCCAGCAGCTTAGCGGGGGGAGATACGCAGTATTTT.